This T cell receptor beta chain derives from a study of blood T cell repertoires in COVID-19. About the research overall: Material from acute and convalescent COVID-19 was sourced from the United States, Italy and Spain.

V dropped 1 base and J dropped 7; count of bases not matched to a gene: 6. Germline loops: CDR1 LGHDT, CDR2 YNNKEL (reference sequence). The CDR3 has 15 residues. This clone appeared a few times. Sequencing used immunoSEQ multiplex PCR; TCRdb keeps in-frame clones, though not all of them. The sample yields 300,000 to 450,000 clones, approximately 87% seen once. Clinical history as reported by participants underpinned cohort assignment. Recovered Cohort 3 donors showed two negative PCRs, clearance, or symptom resolution. Sequenced material: PBMCs or T cells enriched from blood (not recorded which). The sequence was collected from a man aged 25-45 years who had recovered from COVID-19. The V gene is TRBV3-1 (or the pseudogene TRBV3-2), the J gene TRBJ2-1; 8 nucleotides match TRBD1. The CDR3 bases are TGTGCCAGCAGCCAAGGGACAGGGAAGGGAAATGAGCAGTTCTTC. Its translation: CASSQGTGKGNEQFF.